Listed below are T cell receptor beta chains from one sample, sequenced in a study of technical replicates of blood from a few donors. TCRdb's copy holds only in-frame clones and misses some; the assay was immunoSEQ multiplex PCR. This repertoire shows tens of thousands of clones, approximately 96% found once; its top ten account for around 0.38%. What was sequenced was T cells isolated from PBMCs. These receptors all stem from a human donor in good health. The CDR3 runs from the conserved cysteine through the conserved F or W. A D gene is named only where the DNA matches it firmly. For some rows the clone size is stated as once, few or many, or as a class when expanded; others skip it.

TRBJ2-2	TRBV6-6	NA	NA	TGTGCCAGCAGCCCCTATCCCCGCAACACCGGGGAGCTGTTTTTT	CASSPYPRNTGELFF
TRBJ2-7	TRBV30	TRBD2	once	TGTGCCTGGGAGACTAGCGGGAGCCCCTACGAGCAGTACTTC	CAWETSGSPYEQYF
TRBJ2-1	TRBV6-5	NA	NA	TGTGCCAGCAGCGGGAGTTCCTACAATGAGCAGTTCTTC	CASSGSSYNEQFF
TRBJ2-7	TRBV6-1	TRBD1	NA	TGTGCCAGCAGTGACGACAGGGCAGGACCAACATCCTACGAGCAGTACTTC	CASSDDRAGPTSYEQYF
TRBJ1-3	TRBV30	NA	NA	TGTGCCTGGAGTTCCCCAGGGGATATTGGAAACACCATATATTTT	CAWSSPGDIGNTIYF
TRBJ2-3	TRBV7-9	TRBD2	NA	TGTGCCAGCAGCCCCCGCTTCCGGGAGGCGAGCACAGATACGCAGTATTTT	CASSPRFREASTDTQYF
TRBJ2-7	TRBV5-1	TRBD1	NA	TGCGCCAGCAGCCCCGGGCCGGGACAGGGGAATTCCTACGAGCAGTACTTC	CASSPGPGQGNSYEQYF
TRBJ1-5	TRBV7-9	NA	NA	TGTGCCAGCAGCGGCGAGGAAAATAGCAATCAGCCCCAGCATTTT	CASSGEENSNQPQHF
TRBJ2-3	TRBV6-4	NA	NA	TGTGCCAGCAGTGGGACAACCCGAGATACGCAGTATTTT	CASSGTTRDTQYF
TRBJ2-7	TRBV4-1	NA	NA	TGCGCCAGCAGCCCCCCCACTAGCCCCTACGAGCAGTACTTC	CASSPPTSPYEQYF
TRBJ1-1	TRBV19	TRBD1	NA	TGTGCCAGTAGAACAGGGACAGGGGGCACTGAAGCTTTCTTT	CASRTGTGGTEAFF
TRBJ2-7	TRBV14	TRBD1	NA	TGTGCCAGCAGCCTTCGACAGGGGGGCGAGCAGTACTTC	CASSLRQGGEQYF
TRBJ2-7	TRBV5-6	TRBD2	once	TGTGCCAGCAGCTTCCTAGCGGGCTACGAGCAGTACTTC	CASSFLAGYEQYF
TRBJ1-4	TRBV25-1	NA	NA	TGTGCCAGCAGTGATCCCTGGCCCGATAATGAAAAACTGTTTTTT	CASSDPWPDNEKLFF
TRBJ2-5	TRBV19	NA	NA	TGTGCCAGTAGTATAGCCAGGGATAGAGAGACCCAGTACTTC	CASSIARDRETQYF
TRBJ1-2	TRBV19	NA	NA	TGTGCCAGTAGTTGGGGCTCCTCGAATGGCTACACCTTC	CASSWGSSNGYTF
TRBJ1-5	TRBV5-8	TRBD1	NA	TGTGCCAGCAGCTTGTTTGCAGGGGGTCCCAATCAGCCCCAGCATTTT	CASSLFAGGPNQPQHF
TRBJ2-2	TRBV27	NA	NA	TGTGCCAGCGAGACATACTCCGGGACTCCGAACACCGGGGAGCTGTTTTTT	CASETYSGTPNTGELFF
TRBJ2-1	TRBV6-5	NA	NA	TGTGCCAGCAGTCGGGGTAGCTCCTACAATGAGCAGTTCTTC	CASSRGSSYNEQFF
TRBJ2-1	TRBV4-2	NA	NA	TGTGCCAGCAGCCAAGATTTCAGGAACGCTGAGCAGTTCTTC	CASSQDFRNAEQFF
TRBJ2-2	TRBV7-9	NA	once	TGTGCCAGCAGCTTAGGAGTTGCGGAGCTGTTTTTT	CASSLGVAELFF
TRBJ1-1	TRBV9	NA	NA	TGTGCCAGCAGCGTAGCTCAGGGCAGGAACACTGAAGCTTTCTTT	CASSVAQGRNTEAFF
TRBJ2-7	TRBV29-1	NA	NA	TGCAGCGTTGAGGTCTCGGCTAGAGGGTACGAGCAGTACTTC	CSVEVSARGYEQYF
TRBJ2-6	TRBV28	NA	NA	TGTGCCAGCCAGGTGTTCGAAGCTGGGGCCAACGTCCTGACTTTC	CASQVFEAGANVLTF